What follows are 21 T cell receptor beta chains derived from one specimen sequenced in a study of cytomegalovirus exposure and HLA in healthy donors. The PCR contained 60 Vbeta and 13 Jbeta primers. Sequencing was performed with immunoSEQ multiplex PCR; in TCRdb, only in-frame clones are kept and a portion is missing. There are about 170,000 clones in the sample; over 60% occur only once, and 6.3% lies in the top ten. Material: PBMCs. The receptors were sampled from a man aged 35-49 years in good health and CMV-seropositive.

This clone was seen once. This chain uses TRBV27 with TRBJ1-1, with unresolved D. Trimming pared 8 bases from V and 4 bases from J, leaving 14 bases between. There are 13 residues in the CDR3. Germline CDR1 MNHEY, CDR2 SMNVEV (reference sequence). The CDR3 coding sequence is TGTGCCAGCTTCCACCGACTGGGCACTGAAGCTTTCTTT. As protein: CASFHRLGTEAFF.

The V gene is TRBV27, the J gene TRBJ2-7; D is unresolved. CDR1 and CDR2 from the germline V gene are MNHEY and SMNVEV (reference sequence). With 2 bases removed from V and 5 bases from J, the gap between germline ends came to 7 bases. This CDR3 has 12 residues. CDR3 region: CASSLNSNEQYF. Written as DNA, the CDR3 is TGTGCCAGCAGTTTAAATTCCAACGAGCAGTACTTC.

V is TRBV5-1 and J is TRBJ2-3; D is possibly TRBD1 (5 bases). V lost 3 bases, J lost 1 base, and 9 bases lay in between. There are 14 residues in the CDR3. Germline-derived CDR1 and CDR2 are SGHRS and YFSETQ. CDR3 DNA: TGCGCCAGCAGCTCCAGGGCCCGCACAGATACGCAGTATTTT. Translating gives CASSSRARTDTQYF. Full variable domain (outside the CDR3, taken from reference TRBV5-1 and TRBJ2-3): KAGVTQTPRYLIKTRGQQVTLSCSPISGHRSVSWYQQTPGQGLQFLFEYFSETQRNKGNFPGRFSGRQFSNSRSEMNVSTLELGDSALYLCASSSRARTDTQYFGPGTRLTVL.

The V call is TRBV7-9, the J call TRBJ2-3, with a possible D match to TRBD1 (6 bases). V was cut by 1 base and J by 0 bases, with 14 bases left in between. This CDR3 spans 17 amino acids. Per germline, CDR1 SEHNR and CDR2 FQNEAQ (reference sequence). The CDR3 protein is CASSLGSRGPSTDTQYF. In DNA, the CDR3 is TGTGCCAGCAGCTTAGGCTCCAGGGGACCTAGCACAGATACGCAGTATTTT.

The gene calls are TRBV10-2 and TRBJ2-7; possibly TRBD2 for D (5 bases). Trimming shortened V by 6 bases and J by 3 bases, and 18 bases separated the two germline ends. The CDR3 runs 15 residues. The V gene's germline CDR1 is WSHSY and CDR2 SAAADI. Here the CDR3 DNA reads TGCGCCAGCAGGCTAAGGACTGGACCAGGCTACGAGCAGTACTTC. Amino acid sequence: CASRLRTGPGYEQYF.

This clone has only one observation. This chain joins TRBV11-3 and TRBJ1-3, with D perhaps TRBD1 (6 bases). Germline CDR1 SGHNT, CDR2 YENEEA. The length of the CDR3 is 16 residues. With 5 bases removed from V and 2 bases from J, the gap between germline ends came to 16 bases. The CDR3 DNA sequence: TGTGCCAGCAGCCGAAGAACAGGGCAAGCTGGAAACACCATATATTTT. This encodes CASSRRTGQAGNTIYF.

The V call is TRBV10-3, the J call TRBJ2-1; 11 bases are shared with TRBD2. The CDR3 is made up of 18 amino acids. Germline loops: CDR1 ENHRY, CDR2 SYGVKD. The junction had 15 bases not matched to a gene; V was cut back by 7 bases and J by 4 bases. CDR3 in amino acids: CAITSGTSGRGSYNEQFF. CDR3 nucleotide sequence: TGTGCCATCACTTCCGGGACTAGCGGTAGGGGGAGTTACAATGAGCAGTTCTTC.

The chain couples TRBV5-1 to TRBJ2-6; tentative D call: TRBD2 (5 bases). This CDR3 contains 16 residues. Per the germline V gene, CDR1 is SGHRS and CDR2 is YFSETQ. V lost 1 base and J 0 bases, leaving 8 bases between the germline ends. CDR3 DNA: TGCGCCAGCAGCTTGTACGGGGACTCTGGGGCCAACGTCCTGACTTTC. Translated, it gives CASSLYGDSGANVLTF.

This chain links TRBV10-3 with TRBJ1-6; D is unclear. The CDR3 is 14 residues long. V was pared by 3 bases and J by 3 bases, with 6 bases between. Germline lookup yields CDR1 ENHRY and CDR2 SYGVKD. The CDR3 sequence: CAISDRGYNSPLHF. The CDR3 region has the DNA TGTGCCATCAGTGATCGAGGCTATAATTCACCCCTCCACTTT.

The chain combines TRBV5-1 with TRBJ2-7; no clear D. The CDR3 is 14 amino acids. Germline CDR1 SGHRS, CDR2 YFSETQ. V was pared by 1 base and J by 3 bases, with 11 bases between. The CDR3 DNA sequence: TGCGCCAGCAGCTTGTCTCTTAGTCGCTACGAGCAGTACTTC. Its protein product is CASSLSLSRYEQYF.

This chain connects TRBV11-2 to TRBJ2-7; TRBD2 matches at 7 bases. After removal of 3 bases from V and 0 bases from J, the junction contained 8 bases not matched to a gene. This CDR3 region has 16 residues. Germline lookup yields CDR1 SGHAT and CDR2 FQNNGV. The CDR3 protein is CASSFLASGSSYEQYF. In DNA, the CDR3 is TGTGCCAGCAGCTTCCTGGCTAGCGGAAGCTCCTACGAGCAGTACTTC.

The chain couples TRBV5-4 to TRBJ2-7, with 11 bases that match TRBD2. Germline CDR1 SGHNT, CDR2 YYREEE (reference sequence). This CDR3 is built from 16 residues. The J segment lost 2 bases and the V segment lost 3 bases, leaving 7 bases of the junction unmatched. In nucleotides, the CDR3 is TGTGCCAGCAGCTCGACGACTAGCGGGGACCCCTACGAGCAGTACTTC. Its translation is CASSSTTSGDPYEQYF. Full variable domain (rest looked up from reference TRBV5-4 and TRBJ2-7): ETGVTQSPTHLIKTRGQQVTLRCSSQSGHNTVSWYQQALGQGPQFIFQYYREEENGRGNFPPRFSGLQFPNYSSELNVNALELDDSALYLCASSSTTSGDPYEQYFGPGTRLTVT.

The chain carries TRBV4-2 and TRBJ2-1; TRBD2 aligns across 11 bases. The germline CDR1 and CDR2 sequences are LGHNA and YNFKEQ. The length of the CDR3 is 18 residues. The V gene end was trimmed by 0 bases and the J gene end by 0 bases; junction bases not matched to a gene: 4. The CDR3 coding sequence is TGTGCCAGCAGCCAAGAGGGACTAGCGGCCAGCTCCTACAATGAGCAGTTCTTC. This encodes CASSQEGLAASSYNEQFF.

CDR3 DNA sequence: TGTGCCAGCAGTTACGGGGGGAGCCACCCCCTTCAGCAGTACTTC. Translated: CASSYGGSHPLQQYF. This rearrangement joins TRBV6-5 to TRBJ2-7; tentatively, D is TRBD2 (6 bases). The CDR3 loop spans 15 amino acids. V lost 2 bases and J 8 bases, leaving 19 bases between the germline ends. Germline CDR1 and CDR2: MNHEY and SVGAGI.

This clone was detected only once. This sequence joins TRBV5-1 and TRBJ2-7; 9 bases agree with TRBD1. The CDR3 runs 14 residues. Germline assignment: CDR1 SGHRS and CDR2 YFSETQ. V lost 4 bases and J lost 3; bases outside the gene matches: 5. The CDR3 here is CASSPGTGYYEQYF. The CDR3 coding sequence is TGCGCCAGCAGCCCAGGGACAGGGTACTACGAGCAGTACTTC.

Regarding this clone: Its ends do not fully match the called genes, so a read error is possible. The chain carries TRBV11-2 and TRBJ2-4; D unresolved. This CDR3 is built from 13 residues. Per the germline V gene, CDR1 is SGHAT and CDR2 is FQNNGV. The CDR3 DNA is TGTGCCAGCAGCTTAAGTCTCGAAAACAGTCAGTACTTC. This codes for CASSLSLENSQYF. Complete variable domain (other parts from reference TRBV11-2 and TRBJ2-4): EAGVAQSPRYKIIEKRQSVAFWCNPISGHATLYWYQQILGQGPKLLIQFQNNGVVDDSQLPKDRFSAERLKGVDSTLKIQPAKLEDSAVYLCASSLSLENSQYFGAGTRLSVL.

The J gene is TRBJ1-2, the V gene TRBV28; D unresolved. CDR3 length: 14 amino acids. Germline assignment: CDR1 MDHEN and CDR2 SYDVKM. Trimming stripped 5 bases from V and 0 bases from J, with 10 bases between. The CDR3 DNA is TGTGCCAGCAGTCCGGGGTTAGCTAACTATGGCTACACCTTC. Its protein is CASSPGLANYGYTF.

The rearrangement uses TRBV6-5 and TRBJ2-5; 10 bases fit TRBD1. CDR3 length equals 15 residues. V lost 2 bases, J lost 5 bases, and 5 bases stayed unmatched. Germline assignment: CDR1 MNHEY and CDR2 SVGAGI. CDR3 DNA: TGTGCCAGCAGTTACCTGGGGACAGGGGACGAGACCCAGTACTTC. The encoded protein is CASSYLGTGDETQYF.

The genes are TRBV5-6 and TRBJ1-1, with 11 bases lining up with TRBD1. The V and J ends lost 2 bases and 5 bases, in that order; junction bases with no gene match: 5. Germline-derived CDR1 and CDR2 are SGHDT and YYEEEE. CDR3 length: 15 amino acids. The CDR3 is CASSLFRDRGTEAFF. As DNA, the CDR3 is TGTGCCAGCAGCTTATTCCGGGACAGGGGGACTGAAGCTTTCTTT.

The V gene is TRBV2, the J gene TRBJ2-1; TRBD1 is a possible D gene (5 bases). V dropped 11 bases and J dropped 3 bases, with 14 bases sitting between them. Germline V lookup: CDR1 SNHLY, CDR2 FYNNEI. The CDR3 contains 13 residues. Here the CDR3 reads CAGKTDSYNEQFF. Written as DNA, the CDR3 is TGTGCCGGGAAGACAGACAGCTACAATGAGCAGTTCTTC.

V and J are TRBV2 and TRBJ2-5, with 8 bases identical to TRBD1. The germline V gene has CDR1 SNHLY and CDR2 FYNNEI. J was trimmed by 4 bases and V by 6 bases; bases with no gene match: 4. The CDR3 is 13 residues long. The DNA for the CDR3 is TGTGCCAGCAGGGACAGGGTCCGAGAGACCCAGTACTTC. It codes for CASRDRVRETQYF.